The rows below give T cell receptor beta chains drawn from one sample of a study of T cell responses to AZD1222 COVID-19 vaccine. Measured with immunoSEQ multiplex PCR; TCRdb has only the in-frame clones, and not every one. The repertoire includes 120,000 or so clones, 88% of them detected once, and roughly 1.6% sits in the top ten. The source was peripheral blood, collected on day 0 of AZD1222 vaccination. Source of these receptors: an adult in good health. CDR3s include the opening cysteine and the closing phenylalanine or tryptophan. A D gene is named only where the DNA matches it firmly. Expanded clones are given a class, and other clones once, few, many or no size at all.

CDR3nt | CDR3aa | v_gene | abundance | j_gene | d_gene
TGTGCCAGCAGTTACGGGCCGGGCACTGAAGCTTTCTTT | CASSYGPGTEAFF | TRBV6-5 | . | TRBJ1-1 | .
TGTGCCAGCAGTGAAGGGGGGTGGGTCTGGGCAGCGGATTTT | CASSEGGWVWAADF | TRBV6-1 | once | TRBJ1-3 | .
TGTGCCAGCAGCCAAAGGCGGAACCAAGAGACCCAGTACTTC | CASSQRRNQETQYF | TRBV3-1/TRBV3-2 | . | TRBJ2-5 | .
TGTGCCAGCAGTCCCTTCACGACACTGAACACTGAAGCTTTCTTT | CASSPFTTLNTEAFF | TRBV28 | . | TRBJ1-1 | .
TGTGCCTGGAGTGTTCGCTACGAGCAGTACTTC | CAWSVRYEQYF | TRBV30 | . | TRBJ2-7 | .
TGTGCCAGCAGCCTAGTAAGCTCGGGGAGGAACAAGTTCTTC | CASSLVSSGRNKFF | TRBV14 | . | TRBJ2-1 | .
TGTGCCAGCAGTGAAATGGAGGGACAGGGGGAGAGCAATCAGCCCCAGCATTTT | CASSEMEGQGESNQPQHF | TRBV2 | . | TRBJ1-5 | TRBD1
TGTGCCAGCAGCCACTTGGGACAGTCCAATCAGCCCCAGCATTTT | CASSHLGQSNQPQHF | TRBV4-2 | . | TRBJ1-5 | TRBD1
TGCGCCAGCAGCCCCACCGAGTGGAGGGGTACAGATACGCAGTATTTT | CASSPTEWRGTDTQYF | TRBV5-1 | . | TRBJ2-3 | .
TGTGCCAGTAGTATAGAAGGTAGCTGGAGCTCCTACAATGAGCAGTTCTTC | CASSIEGSWSSYNEQFF | TRBV19 | . | TRBJ2-1 | .